This T cell receptor (beta chain) was sequenced for a study of OX40 agonist ivuxolimab in advanced cancers. About the study: While on treatment, patients had intravenous ivuxolimab at 0.01 to 10 mg/kg every 2 weeks. A male proportion of 70% to 90% was recorded, with mean age roughly 62 years and range about 20 to 85. There were three patients with partial responses, one having hepatocellular carcinoma and two cutaneous melanoma. Study-level results: The average count of expanded clones was higher among CD8+ T cells than among CD4+.

Germline CDR1 reads SNHLY; CDR2 reads FYNNEI. This CDR3 has 15 residues. Losses at the gene ends were 8 bases for V and 3 bases for J; bases not matched to a gene: 8. This clone was seen at least ten times. Its antigen is undetermined. This table comes from immunoSEQ multiplex PCR, and its TCRdb copy is limited to in-frame clones, with some not included. Of some 90,000 clones in the sample, more than 75% were seen once. This chain connects TRBV2 to TRBJ1-3; the match to TRBD1 covers 9 bases. Specimen: CD4+ or CD8+ T cells sorted from blood, collected in a trial of the OX40 agonist ivuxolimab. The clonotype originates from an adult with an advanced solid tumor such as melanoma, head and neck, liver or kidney cancer. This chain's CDR3 is CASSEGQGFGNTIYF. The CDR3 bases are TGTGCCAGCTCGGAGGGACAGGGTTTTGGAAACACCATATATTTT. Full variable domain (remainder filled in from reference TRBV2 and TRBJ1-3): EPEVTQTPSHQVTQMGQEVILRCVPISNHLYFYWYRQILGQKVEFLVSFYNNEISEKSEIFDDQFSVERPDGSNFTLKIRSTKLEDSAMYFCASSEGQGFGNTIYFGEGSWLTVV.